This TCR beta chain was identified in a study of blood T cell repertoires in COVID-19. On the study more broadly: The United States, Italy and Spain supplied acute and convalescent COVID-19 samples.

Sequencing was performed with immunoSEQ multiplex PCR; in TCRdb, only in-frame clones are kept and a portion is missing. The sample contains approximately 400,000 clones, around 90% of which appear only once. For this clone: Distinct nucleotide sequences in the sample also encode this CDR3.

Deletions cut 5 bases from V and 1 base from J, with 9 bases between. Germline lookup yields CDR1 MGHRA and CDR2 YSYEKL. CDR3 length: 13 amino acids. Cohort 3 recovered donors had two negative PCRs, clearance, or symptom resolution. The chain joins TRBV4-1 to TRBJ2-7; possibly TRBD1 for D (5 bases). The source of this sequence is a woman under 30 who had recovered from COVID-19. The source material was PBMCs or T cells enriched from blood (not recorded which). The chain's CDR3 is CASSDDSSYEQYF. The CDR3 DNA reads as TGCGCCAGCAGCGACGACAGTTCCTACGAGCAGTACTTC.